The rows below give T cell receptor beta chains drawn from one sample of a study of blood T cell repertoires in COVID-19. This table comes from immunoSEQ multiplex PCR, and its TCRdb copy is limited to in-frame clones, with some not included. The sample has roughly 190,000 clones; around 83% are singletons. Sequenced: peripheral blood. The origin of the receptors is a man between 45 and 60 years old with active or convalescent COVID-19. The CDR3 runs from the conserved cysteine through the conserved F or W. A D gene is named only where the DNA matches it firmly. Some rows have no size entry. The others give once, few or many, or a class for an expanded clone.

d_call	v_call	clone_size	j_call	cdr3_nt	cdr3_aa
-	TRBV2	-	TRBJ1-1	TGTGCCAGCAGTAACAGGGCGGGGAACACTGAAGCTTTCTTT	CASSNRAGNTEAFF
-	TRBV9	-	TRBJ2-3	TGTGCCAGCAGCGTAGACAACTACCCAGATACGCAGTATTTT	CASSVDNYPDTQYF
-	TRBV7-9	-	TRBJ2-5	TGTGCCAGCAGCTTTGGAGACAGGGAGACCCAGTACTTC	CASSFGDRETQYF
-	TRBV3-1/TRBV3-2	once	TRBJ1-6	TGTGCCAGCAGCCAAGATCAGTACAGTTATTCACCCCTCCACTTT	CASSQDQYSYSPLHF
TRBD2	TRBV7-3	-	TRBJ2-1	TGTGCCAGCAGCCCCGGACTAGCGGGGGGAGGGGAGCAGTTCTTC	CASSPGLAGGGEQFF
-	TRBV2	few	TRBJ2-5	TGTGCCAGCAGTGAGGAGGGCAGGCCCTGGGAGACCCAGTACTTC	CASSEEGRPWETQYF
-	TRBV2	few	TRBJ1-2	TGTGCCAGCAGTGAAAGCCAGCAGGGGCTTGGGGACTATGGCTACACCTTC	CASSESQQGLGDYGYTF
TRBD2	TRBV6-2/TRBV6-3	-	TRBJ2-3	TGTGCCAGCAGTTACGGGCAGACTAGCGTGACAGATACGCAGTATTTT	CASSYGQTSVTDTQYF
-	TRBV9	-	TRBJ2-7	TGTGCCAGCAGTCCCACGGGGTACGAGCAGTACTTC	CASSPTGYEQYF
-	TRBV28	-	TRBJ1-1	TGTGCCAGCAGATTACAGGGAGGTTACACTGAAGCTTTCTTT	CASRLQGGYTEAFF
-	TRBV29-1	-	TRBJ2-7	TGCAGCGTTGAGGACAGCTTCTACGAGCAGTACTTC	CSVEDSFYEQYF
TRBD1	TRBV19	-	TRBJ1-5	TGTGCCAGTAGTGCCGGGACAGGGGATCAGCCCCAGCATTTT	CASSAGTGDQPQHF
-	TRBV30	-	TRBJ1-4	TGTGCCTGGAGTGCTAACAGGGTCGTGAGGCTGTTTTTT	CAWSANRVVRLFF
-	TRBV7-2	-	TRBJ1-5	TGTGCCAGCAGCGTCCAAAATCAGCCCCAGCATTTT	CASSVQNQPQHF
-	TRBV7-6	-	TRBJ2-7	TGTGCCAGCAGGCCTCTGGACGGGGGATACGAGCAGTACTTC	CASRPLDGGYEQYF
-	TRBV2	-	TRBJ1-1	TGTGCCAGCAGCCCGGAGGCGGACACTGAAGCTTTCTTT	CASSPEADTEAFF
TRBD1	TRBV30	-	TRBJ1-3	TGTGCCTGGGGGGCAGGGGGTAGTGGAAACACCATATATTTT	CAWGAGGSGNTIYF
TRBD1	TRBV10-2	-	TRBJ1-1	TGCGCCAGCAGTGACCGGACAGGAATGAACACTGAAGCTTTCTTT	CASSDRTGMNTEAFF
TRBD1	TRBV18	-	TRBJ1-2	TGTGCCAGCTCACTAACCGGGACAGGGGGCTATGGCTACACCTTC	CASSLTGTGGYGYTF
TRBD2	TRBV4-1	-	TRBJ2-5	TGCGCCAGCAGCCAAGTAGCTAGCGGGGGATCGTTCGCAGAGACCCAGTACTTC	CASSQVASGGSFAETQYF
-	TRBV19	-	TRBJ2-5	TGTGCCAGTAGTATCGGGGTCCTCCGGCCGGAGACCCAGTACTTC	CASSIGVLRPETQYF
-	TRBV30	-	TRBJ1-5	TGTGCCTGGAGTGCTCGGGGGGGTCCCCAGCCCCAGCATTTT	CAWSARGGPQPQHF
-	TRBV18	once	TRBJ2-2	TGTGCCAGCTCACCTCGGGGGTGGAACACCGGGGAGCTGTTTTTT	CASSPRGWNTGELFF
TRBD1	TRBV6-5	-	TRBJ2-7	TGTGCCAGCAGCTTCGGGACAGGGAACGACGAGCAGTACTTC	CASSFGTGNDEQYF
-	TRBV7-9	few	TRBJ2-1	TGTGCCAGCAGCTTAACTAATGAGCAGTTCTTC	CASSLTNEQFF